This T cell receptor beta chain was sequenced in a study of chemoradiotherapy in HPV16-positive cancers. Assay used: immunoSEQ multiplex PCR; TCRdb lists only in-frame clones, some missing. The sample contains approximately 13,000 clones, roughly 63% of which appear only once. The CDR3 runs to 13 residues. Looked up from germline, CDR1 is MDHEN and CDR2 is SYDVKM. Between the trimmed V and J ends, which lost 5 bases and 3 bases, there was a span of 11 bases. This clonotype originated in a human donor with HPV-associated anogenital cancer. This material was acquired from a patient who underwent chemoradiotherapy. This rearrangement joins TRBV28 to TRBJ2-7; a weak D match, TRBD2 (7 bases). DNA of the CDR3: TGTGCCAGCAGTATAGGGGGGGACTACGAGCAGTACTTC. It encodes CASSIGGDYEQYF.